The 11 T cell receptor beta chains given below trace back to one sample, sequenced in a study of control samples from healthy donors and cancer patients. Assay used: immunoSEQ multiplex PCR; TCRdb lists only in-frame clones, some missing. The repertoire holds 78,000 or so clones, with 84% as singletons. Sequenced material: blood. The source is a man aged 50-60 years in good health.

In its sample, this clone was seen a few times. The chain couples TRBV7-6 to TRBJ2-5, with TRBD1 matching over 8 bases. Germline V gives CDR1 SGHVS, CDR2 FNYEAQ. The CDR3 extends over 15 amino acids. V lost 1 base, J lost 4 bases, and 5 bases stayed unmatched. DNA for the CDR3: TGTGCCAGCAGCTTAGGACAGGGGAGAGGAGAGACCCAGTACTTC. It is translated as CASSLGQGRGETQYF.

This sequence joins TRBV2 and TRBJ2-7; tentative D call: TRBD2 (5 bases). This CDR3 spans 13 amino acids. Germline loops: CDR1 SNHLY, CDR2 FYNNEI. Trimming stripped 8 bases from V and 13 bases from J, with 24 bases between. CDR3 DNA: TGTGCCAGCGGGTTCGGGGAAGGACGGCCCAGTTACTTC. It specifies CASGFGEGRPSYF.

This chain links TRBV27 with TRBJ1-4, with D possibly TRBD1 on 5 matching bases. V shed 7 bases and J shed 7 bases, with 19 bases lying between them. The CDR3 spans 15 residues. Per the germline V gene, CDR1 is MNHEY and CDR2 is SMNVEV (reference sequence). CDR3 in amino acids: CASKRGDWNGEKLFF. The CDR3 DNA is TGTGCCAGCAAAAGGGGAGATTGGAATGGTGAAAAACTGTTTTTT.

This clone was observed a single time. The rearrangement joins TRBV5-6 to TRBJ2-1; D is uncertain. The CDR3 sequence is 12 residues long. Trimming cost V 2 bases and J 8 bases, with 8 bases left between them. In germline, CDR1 is SGHDT, CDR2 YYEEEE. The CDR3, as DNA: TGTGCCAGCAGCTTCGGCGTACATGAGCAGTTCTTC. It translates to CASSFGVHEQFF.

The rearrangement joins TRBV6-5 to TRBJ2-2, with a possible D match to TRBD1 (5 bases). CDR1 MNHEY and CDR2 SVGAGI come from the germline V gene. The CDR3 has 14 residues. V was shortened by 6 bases and J by 4 bases, with 12 bases between the two germline ends. CDR3 DNA sequence: TGTGCCAGCAGGGCAGGGTTCACCACCGGGGAGCTGTTTTTT. As protein: CASRAGFTTGELFF.

About this clone itself: The same CDR3 also results from other DNA sequences found in this sample. The J gene is TRBJ1-1, the V gene TRBV25-1; no clear D. The germline V and J ends were trimmed by 4 bases and 1 base, with 4 bases remaining between them. The CDR3 loop spans 12 amino acids. Germline loops: CDR1 MGHDK, CDR2 SYGVNS. DNA for the CDR3: TGTGCCAGCAGTGGGGGGAACACTGAAGCTTTCTTT. This translates into CASSGGNTEAFF.

The chain has TRBV25-1 and TRBJ2-7; TRBD2 agrees at 12 bases. This CDR3 has 13 amino acids. Per the germline V gene, CDR1 is MGHDK and CDR2 is SYGVNS. Unmatched junction bases numbered 2, after V lost 4 bases and J lost 7 bases. The DNA of the CDR3 is TGTGCCAGCAGTGCTCTAGCGGGAGGGGAGCAGTACTTC. Protein sequence: CASSALAGGEQYF.

The V and J genes are TRBV19 and TRBJ1-1, with a possible D match to TRBD1 (5 bases). Germline CDR1 and CDR2: LNHDA and SQIVND (reference sequence). V lost 3 bases to trimming and J lost 8 bases, with 13 bases between them. This CDR3 region has 13 residues. The CDR3: CASSIPGSGEAFF. DNA for the CDR3: TGTGCCAGTAGTATCCCCGGATCAGGGGAAGCTTTCTTT. Full variable domain (outside the CDR3, taken from reference TRBV19 and TRBJ1-1): DGGITQSPKYLFRKEGQNVTLSCEQNLNHDAMYWYRQDPGQGLRLIYYSQIVNDFQKGDIAEGYSVSREKKESFPLTVTSAQKNPTAFYLCASSIPGSGEAFFGQGTRLTVV.

V gene TRBV5-4 combines with J gene TRBJ2-1; a weak D match, TRBD2 (5 bases). Per germline, CDR1 SGHNT and CDR2 YYREEE (reference sequence). This CDR3 has 15 amino acids. Trimming removed 4 bases at V and 7 bases at J, with 18 bases between. The DNA for the CDR3 is TGTGCCAGCAGCCCAACGGACGGGGTGTGGAATGAGCAGTTCTTC. Its translation is CASSPTDGVWNEQFF.

The gene calls are TRBV18 and TRBJ1-2, with D unresolved. V was shortened by 2 bases and J by 2 bases, with 9 bases between the two germline ends. Looked up from germline, CDR1 is KGHSH and CDR2 is LQKENI. The CDR3 runs to 14 residues. The CDR3 DNA sequence: TGTGCCAGCTCACCAACGTCATCGAACTATGGCTACACCTTC. Its protein is CASSPTSSNYGYTF. Full variable domain (rest looked up from reference TRBV18 and TRBJ1-2): NAGVMQNPRHLVRRRGQEARLRCSPMKGHSHVYWYRQLPEEGLKFMVYLQKENIIDESGMPKERFSAEFPKEGPSILRIQQVVRGDSAAYFCASSPTSSNYGYTFGSGTRLTVV.

In this sample, this clone turned up a few times. The chain joins TRBV6-5 to TRBJ2-5; TRBD1 aligns across 8 bases. J gave up 9 bases and V 0 bases, and 9 bases lay outside the gene matches. The CDR3 extends over 15 amino acids. Germline lookup yields CDR1 MNHEY and CDR2 SVGAGI. The CDR3 DNA is TGTGCCAGCAGTTACTCGGCAGGGGGCGAGCGGTCCCAGTACTTC. Protein sequence: CASSYSAGGERSQYF.